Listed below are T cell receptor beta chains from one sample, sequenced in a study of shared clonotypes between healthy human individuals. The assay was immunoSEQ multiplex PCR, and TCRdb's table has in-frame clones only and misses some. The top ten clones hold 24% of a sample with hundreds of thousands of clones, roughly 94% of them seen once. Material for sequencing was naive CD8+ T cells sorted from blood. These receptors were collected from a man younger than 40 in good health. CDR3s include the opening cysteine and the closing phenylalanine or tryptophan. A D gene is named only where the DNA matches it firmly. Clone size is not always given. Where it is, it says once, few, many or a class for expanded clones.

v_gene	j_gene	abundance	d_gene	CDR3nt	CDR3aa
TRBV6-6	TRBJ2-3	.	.	TGTGCCAGCAGCCTACGCAGGGATACGCAGTATTTT	CASSLRRDTQYF
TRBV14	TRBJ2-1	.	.	TGTGCCAGCAGTCGTGGACCCGGGCAGTTCTTC	CASSRGPGQFF
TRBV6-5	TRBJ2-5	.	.	TGTGCCAGCAGTGACGGAGGGGAGACCCAGTACTTC	CASSDGGETQYF
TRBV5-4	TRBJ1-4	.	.	TGTGCCAGCAGCTTGAGCGGGGAAAAACTGTTTTTT	CASSLSGEKLFF
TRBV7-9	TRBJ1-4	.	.	TGTGCCAGCAGCTTAGTGGTTACCGGGCTTAATGAAAAACTGTTTTTT	CASSLVVTGLNEKLFF
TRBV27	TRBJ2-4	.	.	TGTGCCAGCAGTTTTCTAGCCAAAAACATTCAGTACTTC	CASSFLAKNIQYF
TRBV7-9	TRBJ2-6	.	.	TGTGCCAGCAGCTTAGCGCGGAACTCTGGGGCCAACGTCCTGACTTTC	CASSLARNSGANVLTF
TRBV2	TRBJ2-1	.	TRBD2	TGTGCCAGGGAAGGGAGACTTAGCGGGAGGGAGGGTGAGCAGTTCTTC	CAREGRLSGREGEQFF
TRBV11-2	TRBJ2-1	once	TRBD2	TGTGCCAGCAGCTTCGGGCTAGCGGGGTACAATGAGCAGTTCTTC	CASSFGLAGYNEQFF
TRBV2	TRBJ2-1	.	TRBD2	TGTGCCAGCAGTGAATTCGCCGGACTAGCGGGAGAGTACAATGAGCAGTTCTTC	CASSEFAGLAGEYNEQFF
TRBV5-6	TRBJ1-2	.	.	TGTGCCAGCAGCTTCCTCCATGGCTACACCTTC	CASSFLHGYTF
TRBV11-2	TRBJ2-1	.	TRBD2	TGTGCCAGCAGCACGGGACTAGCGTTCAATGAGCAGTTCTTC	CASSTGLAFNEQFF
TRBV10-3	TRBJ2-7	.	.	TGTGCCATCGGCGGTGAGGTAACCGGCTACGAGCAGTACTTC	CAIGGEVTGYEQYF
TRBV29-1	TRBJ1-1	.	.	TGCAGCGTCTCGGGGTGGAGAAGGCTGAACACTGAAGCTTTCTTT	CSVSGWRRLNTEAFF
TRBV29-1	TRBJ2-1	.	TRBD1	TGCAGCTTTTGGAGGGGGGACAGGGGGCTCAATGAGCAGTTCTTC	CSFWRGDRGLNEQFF